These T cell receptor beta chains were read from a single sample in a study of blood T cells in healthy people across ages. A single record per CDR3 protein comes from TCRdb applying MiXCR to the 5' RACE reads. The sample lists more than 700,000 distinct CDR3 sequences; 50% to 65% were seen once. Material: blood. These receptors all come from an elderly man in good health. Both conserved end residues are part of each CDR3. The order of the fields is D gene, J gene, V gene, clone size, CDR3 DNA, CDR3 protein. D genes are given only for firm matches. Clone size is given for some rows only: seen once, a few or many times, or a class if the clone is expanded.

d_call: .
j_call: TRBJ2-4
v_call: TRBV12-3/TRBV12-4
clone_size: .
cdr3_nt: TGTGCCAGCAGAGAGGCCGGGGCCAAAAACATTCAGTACTTC
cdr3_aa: CASREAGAKNIQYF

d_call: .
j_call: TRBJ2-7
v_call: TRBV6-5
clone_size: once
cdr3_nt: TGTGCCAGCAGTCGCGCACAAGGGGCCATTTACGAGCAGTACTTC
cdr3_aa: CASSRAQGAIYEQYF

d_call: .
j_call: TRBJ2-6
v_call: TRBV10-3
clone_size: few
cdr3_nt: TGTGCCATCAGGGACAGTGATACTGGGGCCAACGTCCTGACTTTC
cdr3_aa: CAIRDSDTGANVLTF

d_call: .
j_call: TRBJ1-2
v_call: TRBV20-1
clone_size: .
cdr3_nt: TGCAGTGCCCCCAGTTCGGCCGGTAACTATGGCTACACCTTC
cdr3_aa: CSAPSSAGNYGYTF

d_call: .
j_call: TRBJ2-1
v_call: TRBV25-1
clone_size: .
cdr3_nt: TGTGCCAGCAGTGAGACTTACTCCTACAATGAGCAGTTCTTC
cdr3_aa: CASSETYSYNEQFF

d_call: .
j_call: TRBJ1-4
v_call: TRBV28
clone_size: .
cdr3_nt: TGTGCCAGCAGTTTAGTAGGAAGTGAAAAACTGTTTTTT
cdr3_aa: CASSLVGSEKLFF

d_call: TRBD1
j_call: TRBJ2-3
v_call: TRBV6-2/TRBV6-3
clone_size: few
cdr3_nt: TGTGCCAGCAGTACCGGGACAGGGGGCAGATACGCGTATTTT
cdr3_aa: CASSTGTGGRYAYF

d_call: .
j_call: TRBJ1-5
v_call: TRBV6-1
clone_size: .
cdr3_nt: TGTGCCAGCAGTGAAGCGCCCGGGTACAATCAGCCCCAGCATTTT
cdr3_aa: CASSEAPGYNQPQHF

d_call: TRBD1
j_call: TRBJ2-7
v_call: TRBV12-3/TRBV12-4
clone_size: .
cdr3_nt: TGTGCCAGCAGTTCGACCGACAGGTACAGGGGCTACGAGCAGTACTTC
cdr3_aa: CASSSTDRYRGYEQYF

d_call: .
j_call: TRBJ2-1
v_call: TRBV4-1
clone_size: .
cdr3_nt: TGCGCCAGCAGCCAAGCGATAGCGGTCGTCACTGAGCAGTTCTTC
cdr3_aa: CASSQAIAVVTEQFF

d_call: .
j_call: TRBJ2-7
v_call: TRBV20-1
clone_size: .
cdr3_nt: TGCAGTGCTAGAGCCCCGGCAACGAGCTCCTACGAGCAGTACTTC
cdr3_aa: CSARAPATSSYEQYF

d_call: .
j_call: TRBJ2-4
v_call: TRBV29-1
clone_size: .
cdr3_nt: TGCAGCGTTGAATCTCCCGGGACGCAGTACTTC
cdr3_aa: CSVESPGTQYF

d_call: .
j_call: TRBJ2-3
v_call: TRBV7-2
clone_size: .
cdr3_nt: TGTGCCAGCACTCCGGGGCGGTCTGTAGATACGCAGTATTTT
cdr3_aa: CASTPGRSVDTQYF

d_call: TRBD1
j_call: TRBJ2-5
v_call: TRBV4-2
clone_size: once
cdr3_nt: TGTGCCAGCAGCCAAAACAGGGGGGAGACCCAGTACTTC
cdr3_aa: CASSQNRGETQYF

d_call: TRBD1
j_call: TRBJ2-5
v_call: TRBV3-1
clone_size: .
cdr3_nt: TGTGCCAGCGGACCTAGACAGGGGGCGAGTCGATCCCAAGAGACCCAGTACTTC
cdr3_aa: CASGPRQGASRSQETQYF

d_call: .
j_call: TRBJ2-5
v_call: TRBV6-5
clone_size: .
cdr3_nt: TGTGCCAGCAGTTACTCGAGACCCCCTGAGACCCAGTACTTC
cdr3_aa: CASSYSRPPETQYF

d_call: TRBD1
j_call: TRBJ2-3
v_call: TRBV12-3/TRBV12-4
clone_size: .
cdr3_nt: TGTGCCAGCATCCGACAGGGGTCCCCAGATACGCAGTATTTT
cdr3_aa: CASIRQGSPDTQYF

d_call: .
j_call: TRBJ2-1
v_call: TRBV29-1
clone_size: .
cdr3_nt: TGCAGCGTTGAAGATCTTCAGCGGAGCTCCTACAATGAGCAGTTCTTC
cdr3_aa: CSVEDLQRSSYNEQFF

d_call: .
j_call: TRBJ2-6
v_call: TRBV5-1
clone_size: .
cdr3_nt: TGCGCCAGCGCCGGGGCGGGTTCGAACTCTGGGGCCAACGTCCTGACTTTC
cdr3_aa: CASAGAGSNSGANVLTF

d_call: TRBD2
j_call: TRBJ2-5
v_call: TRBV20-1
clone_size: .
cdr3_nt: TGCAGTGCTAGCGGGAGGGAATTGGGACAAGAGACCCAGTACTTC
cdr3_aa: CSASGRELGQETQYF

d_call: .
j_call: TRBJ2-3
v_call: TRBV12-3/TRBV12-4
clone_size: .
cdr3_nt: TGTGCCAGCAGTCGTATGGGGGGCAGATACGCGTATTTT
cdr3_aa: CASSRMGGRYAYF

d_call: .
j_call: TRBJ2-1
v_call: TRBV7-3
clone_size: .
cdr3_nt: TGTGCCAGCAGCTTAATAGGCGGGTCCTACAATGAGCAGTTCTTC
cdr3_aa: CASSLIGGSYNEQFF

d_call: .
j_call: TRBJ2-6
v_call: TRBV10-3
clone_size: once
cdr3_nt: TGTGCCATCAGTGCAGGGAATGGGGCCAACGTCCTGACTTTC
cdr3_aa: CAISAGNGANVLTF

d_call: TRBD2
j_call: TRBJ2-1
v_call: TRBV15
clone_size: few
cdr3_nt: TGTGCCACCAGCAGTCCTAGCGGGAGCTCCTACAATGAGCAGTTCTTC
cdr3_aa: CATSSPSGSSYNEQFF

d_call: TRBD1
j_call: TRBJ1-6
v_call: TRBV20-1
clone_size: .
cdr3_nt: TGCAGTGCCCCCCGGGACAGTCACTTTTATAATTCACCCCTCCACTTT
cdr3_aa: CSAPRDSHFYNSPLHF

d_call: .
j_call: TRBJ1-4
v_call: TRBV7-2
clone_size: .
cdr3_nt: TGTGCCAGCAGCTTAGGGGAAGGGCTGAATGAAAAACTGTTTTTT
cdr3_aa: CASSLGEGLNEKLFF

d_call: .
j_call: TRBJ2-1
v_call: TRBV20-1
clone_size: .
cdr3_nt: TGCAGTGCTCCGCCCGGGACTGGCGGGAAAAATGAGCAGTTCTTC
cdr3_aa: CSAPPGTGGKNEQFF

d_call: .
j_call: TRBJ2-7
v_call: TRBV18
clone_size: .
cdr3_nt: TGTGCCAGCTCACCCGAACTACCGTACTACGAGCAGTACTTC
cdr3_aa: CASSPELPYYEQYF

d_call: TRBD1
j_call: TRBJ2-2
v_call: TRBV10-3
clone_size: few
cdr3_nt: TGTGCCATCAGTCTACAGGGGGCTAGCGCCGGGGAGCTGTTTTTT
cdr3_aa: CAISLQGASAGELFF

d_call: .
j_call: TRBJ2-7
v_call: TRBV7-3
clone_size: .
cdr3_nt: TGTGCCAGCAGCTTAGTTTTAGGCAGGGCTGGCGAGCAGTACTTC
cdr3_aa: CASSLVLGRAGEQYF

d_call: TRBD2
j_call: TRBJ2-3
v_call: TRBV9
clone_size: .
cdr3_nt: TGTGCCAGCAGCGTAGTGACTAGCGGCACAGATACGCAGTATTTT
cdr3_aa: CASSVVTSGTDTQYF

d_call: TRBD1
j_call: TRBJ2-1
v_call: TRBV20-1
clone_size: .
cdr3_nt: TGCAGTGCTCTCAGGGGGCGGCCGGCCCACAATGAGCAGTTCTTC
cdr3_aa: CSALRGRPAHNEQFF

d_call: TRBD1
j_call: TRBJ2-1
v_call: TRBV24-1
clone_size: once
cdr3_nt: TGTGCCACCAGTGAACATGGACAGGGGATAGGCAATGAGCAGTTCTTC
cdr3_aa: CATSEHGQGIGNEQFF

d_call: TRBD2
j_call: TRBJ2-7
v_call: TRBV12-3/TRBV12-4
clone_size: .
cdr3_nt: TGTGCCAGCAGTTTTTGGACTAGCGTATACAATGAGCAGTACTTC
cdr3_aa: CASSFWTSVYNEQYF

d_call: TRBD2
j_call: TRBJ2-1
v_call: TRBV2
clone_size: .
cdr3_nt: TGTGCCAGCAGTAACCGACTAGCGGGAGCGGGTGAGCAGTTCTTC
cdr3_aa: CASSNRLAGAGEQFF

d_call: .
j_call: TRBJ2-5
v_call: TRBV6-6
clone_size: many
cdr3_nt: TGTGCCAGCAGTTACTCGGAGGGATCCGAGACCCAGTACTTC
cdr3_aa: CASSYSEGSETQYF

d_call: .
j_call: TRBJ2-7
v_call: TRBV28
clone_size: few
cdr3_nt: TGTGCCAGCAGCTGGGGACGGCCGACCCCCGAGCAGTACTTC
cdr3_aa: CASSWGRPTPEQYF

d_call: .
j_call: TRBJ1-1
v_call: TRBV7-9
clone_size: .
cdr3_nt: TGTGCCAGCAGCGTACAGTCGAACACTGAAGCTTTCTTT
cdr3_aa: CASSVQSNTEAFF

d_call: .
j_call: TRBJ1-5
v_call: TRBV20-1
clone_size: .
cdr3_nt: TGCAGTGCGCTTCCGGGCAATCAGCCCCAGCATTTT
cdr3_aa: CSALPGNQPQHF

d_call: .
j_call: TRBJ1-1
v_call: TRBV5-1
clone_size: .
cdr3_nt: TGCGCCAGCAGCTCGCAGGGAGGTGGCACTGAAGCTTTCTTT
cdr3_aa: CASSSQGGGTEAFF

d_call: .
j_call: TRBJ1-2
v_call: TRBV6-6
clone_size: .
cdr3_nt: TGTGCCAGCAGTGGACCGAAGGACGATGGCTACACCTTC
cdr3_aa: CASSGPKDDGYTF

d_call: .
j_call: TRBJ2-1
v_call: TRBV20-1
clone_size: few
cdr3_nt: TGCAGTGCTAGAGGTCTTCAGGACAGCTCCTACAATGAGCAGTTCTTC
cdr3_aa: CSARGLQDSSYNEQFF

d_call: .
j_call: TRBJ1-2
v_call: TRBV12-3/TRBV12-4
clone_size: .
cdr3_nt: TGTGCCAGCAGCCCCGGTGGCCCAGCGGATCGAGGCTACACCTTC
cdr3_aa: CASSPGGPADRGYTF

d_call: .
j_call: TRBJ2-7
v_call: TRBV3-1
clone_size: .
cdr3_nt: TGTGCCAGCAGCCAAGTCCGGGGCAGCGAGCAGTACTTC
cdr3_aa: CASSQVRGSEQYF

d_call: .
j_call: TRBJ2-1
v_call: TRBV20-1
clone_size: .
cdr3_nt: TGCAGTGCTAGATCGAGCTCCTGCAATGAGCAGTTCTTC
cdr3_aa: CSARSSSCNEQFF

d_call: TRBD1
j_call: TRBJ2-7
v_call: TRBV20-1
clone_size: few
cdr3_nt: TGCAGTGCTAGTAAGAGGACAGGGGACGACGAGCAGTACTTC
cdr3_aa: CSASKRTGDDEQYF

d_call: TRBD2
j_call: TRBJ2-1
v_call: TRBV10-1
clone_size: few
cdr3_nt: TGCGCCAGCAGTGATCACGCGGGAGGGCCAGTTAATGAGCAGTTCTTC
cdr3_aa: CASSDHAGGPVNEQFF